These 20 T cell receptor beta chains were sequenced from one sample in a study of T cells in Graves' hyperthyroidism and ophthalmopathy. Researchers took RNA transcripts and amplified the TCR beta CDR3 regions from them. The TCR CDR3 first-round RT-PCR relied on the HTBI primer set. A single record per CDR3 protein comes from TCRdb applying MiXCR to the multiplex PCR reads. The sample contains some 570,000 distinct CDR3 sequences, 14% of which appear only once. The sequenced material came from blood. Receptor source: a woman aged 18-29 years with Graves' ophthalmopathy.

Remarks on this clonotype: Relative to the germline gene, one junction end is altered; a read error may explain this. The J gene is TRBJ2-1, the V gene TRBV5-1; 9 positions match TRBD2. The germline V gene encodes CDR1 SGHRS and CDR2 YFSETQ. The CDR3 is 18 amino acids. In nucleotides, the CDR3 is TGTGCCAGCAGCCAAGATATGGCGGGGGGGCTAAGGTACAATGAGCAGTTCTTC. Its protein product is CASSQDMAGGLRYNEQFF. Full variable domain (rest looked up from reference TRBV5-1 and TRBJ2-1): KAGVTQTPRYLIKTRGQQVTLSCSPISGHRSVSWYQQTPGQGLQFLFEYFSETQRNKGNFPGRFSGRQFSNSRSEMNVSTLELGDSALYLCASSQDMAGGLRYNEQFFGPGTRLTVL.

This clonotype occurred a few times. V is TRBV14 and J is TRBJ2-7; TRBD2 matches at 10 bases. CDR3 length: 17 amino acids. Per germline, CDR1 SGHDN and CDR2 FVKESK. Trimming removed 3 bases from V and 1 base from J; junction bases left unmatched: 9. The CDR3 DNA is TGTGCCAGCAGCCAGGTTGGGGGACTAGCGTCTTCCTACGAGCAGTACTTC. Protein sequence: CASSQVGGLASSYEQYF.

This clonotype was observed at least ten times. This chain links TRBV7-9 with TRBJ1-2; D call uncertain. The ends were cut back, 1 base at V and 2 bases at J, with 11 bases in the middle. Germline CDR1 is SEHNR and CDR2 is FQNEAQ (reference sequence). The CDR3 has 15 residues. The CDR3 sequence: CASSLGSEKNYGYTF. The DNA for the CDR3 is TGTGCCAGCAGCTTAGGCTCGGAAAAAAACTATGGCTACACCTTC.

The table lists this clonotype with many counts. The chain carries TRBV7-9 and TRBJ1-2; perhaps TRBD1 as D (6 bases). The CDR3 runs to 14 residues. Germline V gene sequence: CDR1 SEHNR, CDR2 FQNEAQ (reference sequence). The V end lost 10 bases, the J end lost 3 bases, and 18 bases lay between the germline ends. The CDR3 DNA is TGTGCCACGGGGGCGGAGGGAAATGACTATGGCTACACCTTC. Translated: CATGAEGNDYGYTF.

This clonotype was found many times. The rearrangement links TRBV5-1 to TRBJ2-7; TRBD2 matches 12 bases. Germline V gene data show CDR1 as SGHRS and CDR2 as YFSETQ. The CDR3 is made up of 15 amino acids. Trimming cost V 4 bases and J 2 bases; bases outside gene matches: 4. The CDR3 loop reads CASSKTSGSTYEQYF. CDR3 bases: TGCGCCAGCAGCAAGACTAGCGGGAGTACCTACGAGCAGTACTTC.

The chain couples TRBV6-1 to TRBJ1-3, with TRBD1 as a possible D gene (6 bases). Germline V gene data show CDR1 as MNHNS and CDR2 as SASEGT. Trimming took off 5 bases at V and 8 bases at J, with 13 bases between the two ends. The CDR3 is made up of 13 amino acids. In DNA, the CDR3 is TGTGCCAGCAGTCCTGCGGGGGCGGACACCATATATTTT. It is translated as CASSPAGADTIYF.

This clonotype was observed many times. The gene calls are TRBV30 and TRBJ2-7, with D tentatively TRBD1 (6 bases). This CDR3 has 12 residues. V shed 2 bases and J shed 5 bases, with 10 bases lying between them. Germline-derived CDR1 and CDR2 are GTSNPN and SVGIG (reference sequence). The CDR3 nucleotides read TGTGCCTGGAGTACAGGGCAGGACGAGCAGTACTTC. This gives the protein CAWSTGQDEQYF.

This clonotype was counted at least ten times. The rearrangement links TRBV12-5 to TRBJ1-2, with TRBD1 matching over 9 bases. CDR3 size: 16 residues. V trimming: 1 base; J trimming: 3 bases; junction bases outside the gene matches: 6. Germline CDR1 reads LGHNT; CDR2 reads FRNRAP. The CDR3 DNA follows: TGTGCTAGTGGTTTGGACTACAGGGGGCCCTACTATGGCTACACCTTC. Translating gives CASGLDYRGPYYGYTF.

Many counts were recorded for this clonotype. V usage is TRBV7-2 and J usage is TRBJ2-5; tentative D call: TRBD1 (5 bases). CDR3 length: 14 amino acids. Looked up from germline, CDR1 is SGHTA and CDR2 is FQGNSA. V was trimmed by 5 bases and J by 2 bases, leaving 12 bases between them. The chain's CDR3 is CASSPGQIQETQYF. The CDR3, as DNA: TGTGCCAGCAGCCCAGGGCAGATACAAGAGACCCAGTACTTC.

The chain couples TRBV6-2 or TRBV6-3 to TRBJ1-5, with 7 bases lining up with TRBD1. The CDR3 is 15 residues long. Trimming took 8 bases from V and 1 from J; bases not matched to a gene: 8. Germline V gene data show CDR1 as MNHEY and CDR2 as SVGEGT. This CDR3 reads CASDSTGRSNQPQHF. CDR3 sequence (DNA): TGTGCCAGCGACTCGACAGGGAGAAGCAATCAGCCCCAGCATTTT.

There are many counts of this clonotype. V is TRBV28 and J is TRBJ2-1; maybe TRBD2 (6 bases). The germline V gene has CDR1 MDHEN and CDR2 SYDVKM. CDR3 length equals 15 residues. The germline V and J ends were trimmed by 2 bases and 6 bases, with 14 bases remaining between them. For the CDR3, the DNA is TGTGCCAGCAGTTTAACGGGAGTTTCCCCCAATGAGCAGTTCTTC. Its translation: CASSLTGVSPNEQFF.

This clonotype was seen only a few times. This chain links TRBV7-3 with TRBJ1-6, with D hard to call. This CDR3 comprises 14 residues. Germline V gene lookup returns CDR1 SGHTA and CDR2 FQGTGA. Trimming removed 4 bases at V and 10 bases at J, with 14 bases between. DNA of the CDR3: TGTGCCAGCAGCTCCACTCTTCTTGGATCACCCCTCCACTTT. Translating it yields CASSSTLLGSPLHF. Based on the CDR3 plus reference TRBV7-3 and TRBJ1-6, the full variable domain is GAGVSQTPSNKVTEKGKYVELRCDPISGHTALYWYRQSLGQGPEFLIYFQGTGAADDSGLPNDRFFAVRPEGSVSTLKIQRTERGDSAVYLCASSSTLLGSPLHFGNGTRLTVT.

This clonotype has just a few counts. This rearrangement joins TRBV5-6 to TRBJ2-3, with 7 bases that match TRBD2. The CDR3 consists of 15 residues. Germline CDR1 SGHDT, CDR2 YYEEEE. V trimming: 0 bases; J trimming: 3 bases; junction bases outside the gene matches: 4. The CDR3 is CASSLVRGVTDTQYF. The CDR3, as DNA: TGTGCCAGCAGCTTGGTTCGGGGGGTGACAGATACGCAGTATTTT.

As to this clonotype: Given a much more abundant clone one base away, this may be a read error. As DNA, the CDR3 is TGTGCCAGCAGCGTAGGAGCGGGTGTTAACTCCTACGAGCAGTTCTTC. Its translation: CASSVGAGVNSYEQFF. The chain is built from TRBV9 and TRBJ2-7; tentatively, D is TRBD2 (6 bases). The DNA end lines up better with TRBJ2-1; the J call may be wrong. Germline V gives CDR1 SGDLS, CDR2 YYNGEE. The length of the CDR3 is 16 residues.

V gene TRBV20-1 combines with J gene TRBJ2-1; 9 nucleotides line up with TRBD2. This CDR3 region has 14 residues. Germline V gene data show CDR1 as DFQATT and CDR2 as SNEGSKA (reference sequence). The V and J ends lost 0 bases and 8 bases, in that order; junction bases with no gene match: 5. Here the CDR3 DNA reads TGCAGTGCTAGAGATAGCGGGAGCGGCCATGAGCAGTTCTTC. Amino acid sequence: CSARDSGSGHEQFF.

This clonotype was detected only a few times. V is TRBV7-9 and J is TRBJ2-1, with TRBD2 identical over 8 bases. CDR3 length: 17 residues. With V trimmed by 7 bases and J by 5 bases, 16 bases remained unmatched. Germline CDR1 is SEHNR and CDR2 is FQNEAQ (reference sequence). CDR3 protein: CASTDWTVAGGNNEQFF. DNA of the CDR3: TGTGCCAGCACTGACTGGACGGTGGCGGGAGGCAACAATGAGCAGTTCTTC.

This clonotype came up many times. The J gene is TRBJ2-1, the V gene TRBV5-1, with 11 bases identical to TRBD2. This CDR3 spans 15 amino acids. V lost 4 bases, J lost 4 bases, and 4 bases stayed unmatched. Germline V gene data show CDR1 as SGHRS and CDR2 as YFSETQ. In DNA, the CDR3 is TGCGCCAGCAGCCGACTAGCGGGAAGGTACAATGAGCAGTTCTTC. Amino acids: CASSRLAGRYNEQFF.

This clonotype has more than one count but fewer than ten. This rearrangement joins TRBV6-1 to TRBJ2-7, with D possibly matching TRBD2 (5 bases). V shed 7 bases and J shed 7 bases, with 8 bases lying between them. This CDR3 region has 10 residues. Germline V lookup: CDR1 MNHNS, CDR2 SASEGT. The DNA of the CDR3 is TGTGCCAGCATCCGGAGGGAGCAGTACTTC. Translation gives CASIRREQYF.

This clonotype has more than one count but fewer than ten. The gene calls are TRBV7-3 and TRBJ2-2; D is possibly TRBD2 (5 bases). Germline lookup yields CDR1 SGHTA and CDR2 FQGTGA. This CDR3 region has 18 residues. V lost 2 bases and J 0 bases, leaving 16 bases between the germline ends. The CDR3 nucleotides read TGTGCCAGCAGCTTACTGAGCGGAGAGACGGCGAACACCGGGGAGCTGTTTTTT. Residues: CASSLLSGETANTGELFF.

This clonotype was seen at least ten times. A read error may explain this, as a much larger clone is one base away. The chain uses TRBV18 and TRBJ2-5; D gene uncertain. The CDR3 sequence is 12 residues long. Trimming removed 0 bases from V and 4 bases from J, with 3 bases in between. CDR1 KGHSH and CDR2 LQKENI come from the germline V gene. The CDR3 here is CASSPPLETQYF. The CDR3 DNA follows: TGTGCCAGCTCACCACCGCTAGAGACCCAGTACTTC.